This T cell receptor beta chain appears in the sequencing data of a study of metastatic and nonmetastatic thyroid tumors. The CDR3 consists of 14 residues. Trimming left V 0 bases short and J 4 bases short, with 7 bases between. Germline V gene sequence: CDR1 LNHDA, CDR2 SQIVND (reference sequence). This clone was detected many times. Each patient came to thyroid surgery without any prior treatment (of any kind). TCRdb reanalyzed the PCR reads with MiXCR. Here the sample spans about 16,000 clones, 25% to 30% being singletons. What was sequenced was tumor tissue. The chain combines TRBV19 with TRBJ1-5, with unresolved D. The receptor was isolated from a male donor with papillary thyroid cancer or a benign thyroid nodule (not recorded which). Some clones in this sample may be carry-over from other donors' samples. The CDR3 nucleotides are TGTGCCAGTAGTATAGATCGGAGTAATCAGCCCCAGCATTTT. Translation: CASSIDRSNQPQHF.